Listed below are T cell receptor beta chains from one sample, sequenced in a study of T cells after yellow fever vaccination. TCRdb independently ran MiXCR on the 5' RACE reads; one entry per CDR3 protein. The repertoire has over 120,000 distinct CDR3 sequences, 5% to 8% of them found once; the top ten carry under 0.8%. This sample comprised CD4+ T cells sorted from PBMCs, obtained 10 days after the yellow fever booster vaccination. All receptors come from a man aged 25-40 years who received the YFV17D yellow fever vaccine. Each CDR3 is given with its conserved first and last residue. D genes are given only for firm matches. Not every row has a clone size; where given, it reads once, few, many or a size class.

CDR3nt | CDR3aa | d_gene | j_gene | v_gene | abundance | len
TGTGCCAGCAGCTTAGGCAGACAGAAAAATGAAAAACTGTTTTTT | CASSLGRQKNEKLFF | NA | TRBJ1-4 | TRBV11-3 | many | 15
TGCGCCAGCAGCGGATCCGGGGCGAACACTGAAGCTTTCTTT | CASSGSGANTEAFF | NA | TRBJ1-1 | TRBV5-1 | many | 14
TGTGCCAGTTCCCTCCGGGACACCAACACCGGGGAGCTGTTTTTT | CASSLRDTNTGELFF | NA | TRBJ2-2 | TRBV19 | many | 15
TGTGCCAGCGGTTGGGACACGGCCAAAAACATTCAGTACTTC | CASGWDTAKNIQYF | NA | TRBJ2-4 | TRBV7-9 | many | 14
TGTGCCAGCAGCTTCGTCGGGGCCGATAAGCAGTTCTTC | CASSFVGADKQFF | NA | TRBJ2-1 | TRBV7-2 | many | 13
TGCGCCAGCAGCCAAGATCGGAGTTCAGATACGCAGTATTTT | CASSQDRSSDTQYF | NA | TRBJ2-3 | TRBV4-3 | NA | 14
TGTGCCAGCATCCCATTGGGAACTGGGGCCAACGTCCTGACTTTC | CASIPLGTGANVLTF | NA | TRBJ2-6 | TRBV7-9 | NA | 15
TGTGCCACCATCCGGGACGGAGGAACCTACGAGCAGTACTTC | CATIRDGGTYEQYF | NA | TRBJ2-7 | TRBV6-2/TRBV6-3 | few | 14
TGTGCCAGCATCAAAGCCTCCGGGAGAGGGGAGGGCCCAGAGACCCAGTACTTC | CASIKASGRGEGPETQYF | TRBD2 | TRBJ2-5 | TRBV6-5 | many | 18
TGTGCCAGCAGCTTAGCAGGGGGCTGGCAGCCCCAGCATTTT | CASSLAGGWQPQHF | TRBD1 | TRBJ1-5 | TRBV7-2 | many | 14
TGTGCCAGCAGCTTAGCGCCTAGCGGGAGTAGTGAGACCCAGTACTTC | CASSLAPSGSSETQYF | TRBD2 | TRBJ2-5 | TRBV7-8 | NA | 16
TGCGCCAGCAGCTTGGGGGGGTATGAGGAGACCCAGTACTTC | CASSLGGYEETQYF | NA | TRBJ2-5 | TRBV5-1 | NA | 14
TGTGCCAGCAGCCCCGGCGGTTGGCGGGGGCGCACTGAAGCTTTCTTT | CASSPGGWRGRTEAFF | NA | TRBJ1-1 | TRBV7-9 | many | 16
TGTGCCAGCTCACCGACCAGTGTAAGCTACGAGCAGTACTTC | CASSPTSVSYEQYF | NA | TRBJ2-7 | TRBV18 | many | 14
TGTGCCAGCAGCCCCGGATACACAGATACGCAGTATTTT | CASSPGYTDTQYF | NA | TRBJ2-3 | TRBV7-3 | many | 13
TGTGCCAGCAGCTTAGTGGGTCTTGTGGGGGCTAGCGGGATCTACATTCAGTACTTC | CASSLVGLVGASGIYIQYF | TRBD2 | TRBJ2-4 | TRBV7-8 | many | 19
TGCGCCAGCAGCTTGCAAACTACCTCCTACAATGAGCAGTTCTTC | CASSLQTTSYNEQFF | NA | TRBJ2-1 | TRBV5-1 | many | 15
TGTGCCAGCAGTTTACCCACCCAGACCGACGAGCAGTACTTC | CASSLPTQTDEQYF | NA | TRBJ2-7 | TRBV28 | many | 14
TGTGCCAGCAGTTTATGGGACACCGGGGAGCTGTTTTTT | CASSLWDTGELFF | NA | TRBJ2-2 | TRBV28 | few | 13
TGCGCCAGCAGCAGCGCGAGGGATTCTGGGGCCAACGTCCTGACTTTC | CASSSARDSGANVLTF | NA | TRBJ2-6 | TRBV5-1 | NA | 16
TGTGCCAGCACCCCTGGGGTAGCGGGAGTCCCCTACGAGCAGTACTTC | CASTPGVAGVPYEQYF | TRBD2 | TRBJ2-7 | TRBV28 | many | 16
TGCGCCTGCAGCCGATCCTCTCAAGAGACCCAGTACTTC | CACSRSSQETQYF | NA | TRBJ2-5 | TRBV4-3 | once | 13
TGTGCCAGCAGCTTAGTGGGGACAGGGAGTTCACCCCTCCACTTT | CASSLVGTGSSPLHF | TRBD1 | TRBJ1-6 | TRBV7-2 | few | 15
TGTGCCTGGGTAAAGTGCGACACGCAGTATTTT | CAWVKCDTQYF | NA | TRBJ2-3 | TRBV30 | NA | 11
TGTGCCAGCAGCCAAGCTAGGGAGGGAAACGAGCAGTACTTC | CASSQAREGNEQYF | TRBD2 | TRBJ2-7 | TRBV4-2 | few | 14
TGTGCCAGCAGCTTAGGAGGGGCTGAGACCCAGTACTTC | CASSLGGAETQYF | NA | TRBJ2-5 | TRBV11-2 | many | 13
TGTGCCAGCTCACCTGCGACAGGGCGAGAATCACCCCTCCACTTT | CASSPATGRESPLHF | TRBD1 | TRBJ1-6 | TRBV18 | many | 15
TGTGCCAGCACCCCTCCGGGACTTTCCTACAATGAGCAGTTCTTC | CASTPPGLSYNEQFF | NA | TRBJ2-1 | TRBV6-5 | many | 15
TGTGCCAGCAGCTTAGCGTCCGTCTACGAGCAGTACTTC | CASSLASVYEQYF | NA | TRBJ2-7 | TRBV5-6 | many | 13
TGTGCCAGCAGCAGGTCACCGACCGGGGAGCTGTTTTTT | CASSRSPTGELFF | NA | TRBJ2-2 | TRBV7-2 | many | 13
TGTGCCAGCAGCTTGGAGTGGGGGGTGGGTCAGCCCCAGCATTTT | CASSLEWGVGQPQHF | NA | TRBJ1-5 | TRBV7-2 | many | 15
TGCAGTGCGGCACGTGATGAAAAACTGTTTTTT | CSAARDEKLFF | NA | TRBJ1-4 | TRBV20-1 | many | 11
TGCAGCGTCGTCATGAGAGGGATTTGGGCTGAAGCTTTCTTT | CSVVMRGIWAEAFF | NA | TRBJ1-1 | TRBV29-1 | many | 14
TGTGCCAGCAGTGAAGAGGGGCAAGGAAGTTCACCCCTCCACTTT | CASSEEGQGSSPLHF | NA | TRBJ1-6 | TRBV2 | many | 15
TGTGCCAGCAGTCGACAGGGACAGGAGAACAATGAGCAGTTCTTC | CASSRQGQENNEQFF | TRBD1 | TRBJ2-1 | TRBV5-4 | NA | 15
TGCAGTGCCAATTCGGTGGAGGGGACACTCCCGTACGATGAGCAGTTCTTC | CSANSVEGTLPYDEQFF | NA | TRBJ2-1 | TRBV20-1 | many | 17
TGTGCCAGCAGCTTAGGCAGGGCCTCCTACGAGCAGTACTTC | CASSLGRASYEQYF | NA | TRBJ2-7 | TRBV7-2 | many | 14
TGTGCCAGCAGCCTGGGACAGGCTACAAACAATGAGCAGTTCTTC | CASSLGQATNNEQFF | TRBD1 | TRBJ2-1 | TRBV7-3 | many | 15
TGTGCCTGGAGTGCAAACACCATATATTTT | CAWSANTIYF | NA | TRBJ1-3 | TRBV30 | few | 10
TGTGCCAGCAGCCTAACAGGGGGCGTTGGCACTGAAGCTTTCTTT | CASSLTGGVGTEAFF | TRBD1 | TRBJ1-1 | TRBV3-1 | many | 15
TGTGCCAGCAGCCAAGCGACTAGCCTGGAGCAGTACTTC | CASSQATSLEQYF | TRBD2 | TRBJ2-7 | TRBV3-1 | many | 13